Listed below are T cell receptor beta chains from one sample, sequenced in a study of response to subunit inactivated influenza vaccine. A single record per CDR3 protein comes from TCRdb applying MiXCR to the RT-PCR reads. Among some 480,000 distinct CDR3 sequences listed, 10% to 11% were seen once. The specimen was PBMCs from blood, collected roughly 46 days after vaccination. The receptors shown here come from a man aged 45-65 years who received an inactivated influenza vaccine. CDR3s include the opening cysteine and the closing phenylalanine or tryptophan. A D gene is named only where the DNA matches it firmly. For some rows the clone size is stated as once, few or many, or as a class when expanded; others skip it.

d_gene: .
j_gene: TRBJ2-3
v_gene: TRBV29-1
abundance: many
CDR3nt: TGCAGCGTTTCTCTAGATACGCAGTATTTT
CDR3aa: CSVSLDTQYF

d_gene: TRBD2
j_gene: TRBJ2-5
v_gene: TRBV9
abundance: many
CDR3nt: TGTGCCAGCAGCGTAGGAGCTAGCGGGGAGATACCGTACCAAGAGACCCAGTACTTC
CDR3aa: CASSVGASGEIPYQETQYF

d_gene: TRBD1
j_gene: TRBJ2-7
v_gene: TRBV15
abundance: few
CDR3nt: TGTGCCACCAGCCCGATTTTCAGGACAGGGAGCCACGAGCAGTACTTC
CDR3aa: CATSPIFRTGSHEQYF

d_gene: .
j_gene: TRBJ2-7
v_gene: TRBV6-1
abundance: many
CDR3nt: TGTGCCAGCGGAACGGAGGGAGAGATATCCTACGAGCAGTACTTC
CDR3aa: CASGTEGEISYEQYF

d_gene: .
j_gene: TRBJ2-2
v_gene: TRBV2
abundance: .
CDR3nt: TGTGCCAGCAGTACACAGAACACCGGGGAGCTGTTTTTT
CDR3aa: CASSTQNTGELFF

d_gene: .
j_gene: TRBJ2-7
v_gene: TRBV7-2
abundance: few
CDR3nt: TGTGCCAGCAGCTTCACTGTGGGACAATCCTACGAGCAGTACTTC
CDR3aa: CASSFTVGQSYEQYF

d_gene: .
j_gene: TRBJ2-1
v_gene: TRBV5-5
abundance: many
CDR3nt: TGTGCCAGCAGCTTGGTCCGGTGGGGTGAGCAGTTCTTC
CDR3aa: CASSLVRWGEQFF

d_gene: .
j_gene: TRBJ1-1
v_gene: TRBV4-2
abundance: many
CDR3nt: TGTGCCAGCAGCCAAGATACGGGGGCGAGGGAAAAAGCTTTCTTT
CDR3aa: CASSQDTGAREKAFF

d_gene: TRBD1
j_gene: TRBJ1-6
v_gene: TRBV5-1
abundance: many
CDR3nt: TGCGCCAGCAGCTTCGTGATTACCGGGACAGAAAATTCACCCCTCCACTTT
CDR3aa: CASSFVITGTENSPLHF

d_gene: .
j_gene: TRBJ2-1
v_gene: TRBV10-3
abundance: few
CDR3nt: TGTGCCATCAGTGCTTTTGAGGATGAGCAGTTCTTC
CDR3aa: CAISAFEDEQFF

d_gene: .
j_gene: TRBJ2-7
v_gene: TRBV2
abundance: .
CDR3nt: TGTGCCACCACCCTCGGGGACGAGCAGTACTTC
CDR3aa: CATTLGDEQYF

d_gene: .
j_gene: TRBJ2-6
v_gene: TRBV29-1
abundance: few
CDR3nt: TGCAGCGTTGACAGTGACTCTGGGGCCAACGTCCTGACTTTC
CDR3aa: CSVDSDSGANVLTF

d_gene: TRBD1
j_gene: TRBJ2-2
v_gene: TRBV7-2
abundance: many
CDR3nt: TGTGCCAGCAGCTTGGACAGGACGACCACCGGGGAGCTGTTTTTT
CDR3aa: CASSLDRTTTGELFF

d_gene: TRBD2
j_gene: TRBJ2-1
v_gene: TRBV2
abundance: .
CDR3nt: TGTGCCAGCACCGTCGGGAGGGCCTTCTACAATGAGCAGTTCTTC
CDR3aa: CASTVGRAFYNEQFF

d_gene: TRBD2
j_gene: TRBJ2-1
v_gene: TRBV29-1
abundance: many
CDR3nt: TGCAGCGTCCCCCTGGGGTTTAGCGGGGGGGCAGACAATGAGCAGTTCTTC
CDR3aa: CSVPLGFSGGADNEQFF

d_gene: TRBD1
j_gene: TRBJ1-4
v_gene: TRBV5-1
abundance: .
CDR3nt: TGCGCCAGCAGCTCAGCCGGGACAGGCGGGGAAAAACTGTTTTTT
CDR3aa: CASSSAGTGGEKLFF

d_gene: .
j_gene: TRBJ2-5
v_gene: TRBV20-1
abundance: .
CDR3nt: TGCAGTGCTAGACATGAGAAAGAGACCCAGTACTTC
CDR3aa: CSARHEKETQYF

d_gene: TRBD2
j_gene: TRBJ2-3
v_gene: TRBV20-1
abundance: many
CDR3nt: TGCAGTGCTAGAGCTCCAATGGGTAGCGGGGGGAACACAGATACGCAGTATTTT
CDR3aa: CSARAPMGSGGNTDTQYF

d_gene: .
j_gene: TRBJ2-7
v_gene: TRBV12-3/TRBV12-4
abundance: .
CDR3nt: TGTGCCAGCAACCGTCTAGGGGGGGCAACGGGCGAGCAGTACTTC
CDR3aa: CASNRLGGATGEQYF

d_gene: .
j_gene: TRBJ2-2
v_gene: TRBV7-9
abundance: many
CDR3nt: TGTGCCAGCAGCCCCTCCCCTGGGACCGGGGAGCTGTTTTTT
CDR3aa: CASSPSPGTGELFF

d_gene: TRBD2
j_gene: TRBJ2-5
v_gene: TRBV5-1
abundance: few
CDR3nt: TGCGCCAGCAGCAAAACTAGCGGCCATAGGAGCGAGACCCAGTACTTC
CDR3aa: CASSKTSGHRSETQYF

d_gene: TRBD2
j_gene: TRBJ2-7
v_gene: TRBV6-5
abundance: few
CDR3nt: TGTGCCAGCAGTTACTCCCCTAGCGGGTCCTACGAGCAGTACTTC
CDR3aa: CASSYSPSGSYEQYF

d_gene: TRBD2
j_gene: TRBJ2-3
v_gene: TRBV15
abundance: .
CDR3nt: TGTGCCACCAGCCCCTCCCCTAGCGGGGGCACAGATACGCAGTATTTT
CDR3aa: CATSPSPSGGTDTQYF

d_gene: TRBD1
j_gene: TRBJ1-4
v_gene: TRBV2
abundance: .
CDR3nt: TGTGCCAGCAGGGTACAGGGGAGCGGCGAAAAACTGTTTTTT
CDR3aa: CASRVQGSGEKLFF

d_gene: .
j_gene: TRBJ1-1
v_gene: TRBV7-2
abundance: many
CDR3nt: TGTGCCAGCAGCTTAAGACAACAGAACACTGAAGCTTTCTTT
CDR3aa: CASSLRQQNTEAFF

d_gene: TRBD1
j_gene: TRBJ2-6
v_gene: TRBV12-3/TRBV12-4
abundance: .
CDR3nt: TGTGCCAGCAGGGACAGGACCCGATCTGGGGCCAACGTCCTGACTTTC
CDR3aa: CASRDRTRSGANVLTF

d_gene: .
j_gene: TRBJ1-1
v_gene: TRBV29-1
abundance: many
CDR3nt: TGCAGCGTTGAAGATTTGGGGGGGATGAACACTGAAGCTTTCTTT
CDR3aa: CSVEDLGGMNTEAFF

d_gene: TRBD2
j_gene: TRBJ2-5
v_gene: TRBV7-9
abundance: few
CDR3nt: TGTGCCAGCAGCCCACGGAGGGAGGGACAAGAGACCCAGTACTTC
CDR3aa: CASSPRREGQETQYF

d_gene: .
j_gene: TRBJ1-5
v_gene: TRBV29-1
abundance: many
CDR3nt: TGCAGCGTTGAAGACAGCAACCAGCCCCAGCATTTT
CDR3aa: CSVEDSNQPQHF

d_gene: .
j_gene: TRBJ1-2
v_gene: TRBV28
abundance: few
CDR3nt: TGTGCCAGCCACGGGGGATATGGCTACACCTTC
CDR3aa: CASHGGYGYTF

d_gene: .
j_gene: TRBJ2-7
v_gene: TRBV14
abundance: many
CDR3nt: TGTGCCAGCAGCCAATCGGGCTATGGGCGGTACGAGCAGTACTTC
CDR3aa: CASSQSGYGRYEQYF

d_gene: .
j_gene: TRBJ1-3
v_gene: TRBV7-2
abundance: .
CDR3nt: TGTGCCAGCAGCTTATGGGCTGCGGGTCCCACTGGAAACACCATATATTTT
CDR3aa: CASSLWAAGPTGNTIYF

d_gene: .
j_gene: TRBJ1-1
v_gene: TRBV29-1
abundance: many
CDR3nt: TGCAGCGTTGGGACTCTCGAGGCTTTCTTT
CDR3aa: CSVGTLEAFF

d_gene: .
j_gene: TRBJ2-1
v_gene: TRBV7-6
abundance: few
CDR3nt: TGTGCCAGCAGCTTAGAAGACTCGGGCCCCGGTAGCTCCTACAATGAGCAGTTCTTC
CDR3aa: CASSLEDSGPGSSYNEQFF

d_gene: TRBD1
j_gene: TRBJ2-1
v_gene: TRBV20-1
abundance: .
CDR3nt: TGCAGTGCTATAGGGTGGCAGGGACAGGGGAGGAATGAGCAGTTCTTC
CDR3aa: CSAIGWQGQGRNEQFF

d_gene: TRBD2
j_gene: TRBJ2-2
v_gene: TRBV4-2
abundance: few
CDR3nt: TGTGCCAGCAGCCAACAATTGGGACTAGCGGGGAACACCGGGGAGCTGTTTTTT
CDR3aa: CASSQQLGLAGNTGELFF

d_gene: .
j_gene: TRBJ2-2
v_gene: TRBV5-5
abundance: many
CDR3nt: TGTGCCAGCAGCTCTAGGGGCGGCCGCAACACCGGGGAGCTGTTTTTT
CDR3aa: CASSSRGGRNTGELFF

d_gene: .
j_gene: TRBJ2-3
v_gene: TRBV3-1
abundance: few
CDR3nt: TGTGCCAGCAGCCAAGATCGGGCAAGGAACACAGATACGCAGTATTTT
CDR3aa: CASSQDRARNTDTQYF

d_gene: TRBD2
j_gene: TRBJ2-3
v_gene: TRBV7-2
abundance: many
CDR3nt: TGTGCCAGCAGCTTAGATCGCGGGGGTAGCACAGATACGCAGTATTTT
CDR3aa: CASSLDRGGSTDTQYF

d_gene: .
j_gene: TRBJ2-1
v_gene: TRBV29-1
abundance: few
CDR3nt: TGCAGCGTTGTCTTTCAAAATTACAATGAGCAGTTCTTC
CDR3aa: CSVVFQNYNEQFF

d_gene: TRBD2
j_gene: TRBJ2-5
v_gene: TRBV7-3
abundance: .
CDR3nt: TGTGCCAGCAGCTTAAGGGTCGGGGGGGAGACCCAGTACTTC
CDR3aa: CASSLRVGGETQYF

d_gene: .
j_gene: TRBJ2-5
v_gene: TRBV5-1
abundance: .
CDR3nt: TGCGCCAGCAGCTTGGACGATTTGGGAAAGACCCAGTACTTC
CDR3aa: CASSLDDLGKTQYF

d_gene: .
j_gene: TRBJ2-1
v_gene: TRBV14
abundance: .
CDR3nt: TGTGCCAGCAGCCGCCCCCACTCAATTGAGCAGTTCTTC
CDR3aa: CASSRPHSIEQFF

d_gene: TRBD2
j_gene: TRBJ2-1
v_gene: TRBV4-2
abundance: .
CDR3nt: TGTGCCAGCAGCCATCTCCTTCCGGGACTAGCGGGCCACAATGAGCAGTTCTTC
CDR3aa: CASSHLLPGLAGHNEQFF

d_gene: TRBD1
j_gene: TRBJ2-1
v_gene: TRBV7-9
abundance: many
CDR3nt: TGTGCCAGCAGCCGGGACAGGGGGCTGAATGAGCAGTTCTTC
CDR3aa: CASSRDRGLNEQFF

d_gene: TRBD2
j_gene: TRBJ2-5
v_gene: TRBV7-8
abundance: .
CDR3nt: TGTGCCAGCAGCTTAGCGGCGGGGGGGCCATGGAAGACCCAGTACTTC
CDR3aa: CASSLAAGGPWKTQYF

d_gene: .
j_gene: TRBJ2-1
v_gene: TRBV7-6
abundance: many
CDR3nt: TGTGCCAGCAGCTTAGGGGCGGATGAGCAGTTCTTC
CDR3aa: CASSLGADEQFF

d_gene: TRBD2
j_gene: TRBJ2-2
v_gene: TRBV5-1
abundance: .
CDR3nt: TGCGCCAGCAGCCTGCGGACTAGCGCCAACACCGGGGAGCTGTTTTTT
CDR3aa: CASSLRTSANTGELFF

d_gene: .
j_gene: TRBJ2-4
v_gene: TRBV12-3/TRBV12-4
abundance: many
CDR3nt: TGTGCCAGCAGCCTTATCGCCAAAAACATTCAGTACTTC
CDR3aa: CASSLIAKNIQYF

d_gene: .
j_gene: TRBJ1-1
v_gene: TRBV10-3
abundance: few
CDR3nt: TGTGCCATCAGTGAATATGGGGCGAACACTGAAGCTTTCTTT
CDR3aa: CAISEYGANTEAFF

d_gene: .
j_gene: TRBJ2-2
v_gene: TRBV7-9
abundance: many
CDR3nt: TGTGCCAGCAGCCGCGTAGGCGGGGAGCTGTTTTTT
CDR3aa: CASSRVGGELFF

d_gene: TRBD1
j_gene: TRBJ1-1
v_gene: TRBV14
abundance: .
CDR3nt: TGTGCCAGCAGCCACGCCGGGGACAGGTCACCAACTGAAGCTTTCTTT
CDR3aa: CASSHAGDRSPTEAFF

d_gene: TRBD2
j_gene: TRBJ2-2
v_gene: TRBV20-1
abundance: few
CDR3nt: TGCAGTGCTAGATTAAGACTAGCGGGGCCTCCGAACACCGGGGAGCTGTTTTTT
CDR3aa: CSARLRLAGPPNTGELFF